A selection of T cell receptor beta chains follows, all from one sample in a study of identical twins. TCRdb fed the 5' RACE reads into MiXCR, producing one record per CDR3 protein. This sample has around 480,000 distinct CDR3 sequences, with 12% to 15% found just once. These sequences were also reported in another study, on yellow fever vaccine responses in identical twins.

The material sequenced was CD4+ T cells sorted from blood. The receptors originated from a woman aged 18-35 years in good health. Both conserved end residues are part of each CDR3. Fields, in order: D gene, J gene, clone size, V gene, CDR3 protein, CDR3 DNA. The D gene is left open where the match is weak. Where a row states a size, it is once, few, many or the class of an expanded clone; other rows omit it.

D gene: -; J gene: TRBJ2-7; clone size: few; V gene: TRBV2; CDR3 protein: CASAVDKLYEQYF; CDR3 DNA: TGTGCCAGCGCTGTGGACAAACTCTATGAGCAGTACTTC
D gene: TRBD2; J gene: TRBJ2-2; clone size: few; V gene: TRBV11-2; CDR3 protein: CASFIWTSAYSSGELFF; CDR3 DNA: TGTGCCAGCTTCATTTGGACTAGCGCGTACTCGTCCGGGGAGCTGTTTTTT
D gene: -; J gene: TRBJ2-5; clone size: -; V gene: TRBV27; CDR3 protein: CASGSGWGRQETQYF; CDR3 DNA: TGTGCCAGCGGATCAGGGTGGGGGAGACAAGAGACCCAGTACTTC
D gene: -; J gene: TRBJ1-5; clone size: -; V gene: TRBV7-9; CDR3 protein: CASSLGQAANQPQHF; CDR3 DNA: TGTGCCAGCAGCTTAGGACAGGCCGCCAATCAGCCCCAGCATTTT
D gene: TRBD2; J gene: TRBJ2-5; clone size: few; V gene: TRBV20-1; CDR3 protein: CSAPPLAGGTQYF; CDR3 DNA: TGCAGTGCTCCACCCCTAGCGGGAGGAACCCAGTACTTC
D gene: -; J gene: TRBJ2-5; clone size: many; V gene: TRBV11-3; CDR3 protein: CASSLDRGSPAETQYF; CDR3 DNA: TGTGCCAGCAGCTTAGATCGTGGGAGCCCAGCAGAGACCCAGTACTTC
D gene: TRBD1; J gene: TRBJ2-7; clone size: -; V gene: TRBV6-1; CDR3 protein: CASSTGGGTGNEQYF; CDR3 DNA: TGTGCCAGCTCAACTGGTGGCGGGACAGGGAACGAGCAGTACTTC
D gene: -; J gene: TRBJ2-7; clone size: -; V gene: TRBV28; CDR3 protein: CASSELARDYEQYF; CDR3 DNA: TGTGCCAGCAGTGAACTAGCTCGGGACTACGAGCAGTACTTC
D gene: TRBD2; J gene: TRBJ2-7; clone size: -; V gene: TRBV29-1; CDR3 protein: CSVPSSGSSYEQYF; CDR3 DNA: TGCAGCGTTCCCTCTAGCGGCTCCTCCTACGAGCAGTACTTC
D gene: TRBD2; J gene: TRBJ2-2; clone size: few; V gene: TRBV24-1; CDR3 protein: CATRAPGLAGFGGELFF; CDR3 DNA: TGTGCCACCAGGGCGCCGGGACTAGCGGGGTTTGGCGGGGAGCTGTTTTTT
D gene: -; J gene: TRBJ2-7; clone size: -; V gene: TRBV29-1; CDR3 protein: CSVQGEGANEQYF; CDR3 DNA: TGCAGCGTGCAAGGGGAAGGGGCAAACGAGCAGTACTTC
D gene: -; J gene: TRBJ2-5; clone size: -; V gene: TRBV6-4; CDR3 protein: CASREGFSETQYF; CDR3 DNA: TGTGCCAGCAGGGAAGGGTTCTCAGAGACCCAGTACTTC
D gene: -; J gene: TRBJ2-3; clone size: many; V gene: TRBV5-1; CDR3 protein: CASSLGDVGSTDTQYF; CDR3 DNA: TGCGCCAGCAGCCTGGGGGACGTGGGAAGCACAGATACGCAGTATTTT
D gene: -; J gene: TRBJ2-5; clone size: -; V gene: TRBV29-1; CDR3 protein: CSVVPGQETQYF; CDR3 DNA: TGCAGCGTTGTGCCGGGCCAAGAGACCCAGTACTTC
D gene: -; J gene: TRBJ2-6; clone size: -; V gene: TRBV7-9; CDR3 protein: CASSPKGGGTGANVLTF; CDR3 DNA: TGTGCCAGCAGCCCCAAAGGAGGGGGGACTGGGGCCAACGTCCTGACTTTC
D gene: TRBD1; J gene: TRBJ2-4; clone size: few; V gene: TRBV27; CDR3 protein: CASCPGQGNIQYF; CDR3 DNA: TGTGCCAGCTGCCCGGGACAGGGAAACATTCAGTACTTC
D gene: -; J gene: TRBJ2-3; clone size: -; V gene: TRBV12-5; CDR3 protein: CASGLLSTDTQYF; CDR3 DNA: TGTGCTAGTGGGCTATTAAGCACAGATACGCAGTATTTT
D gene: TRBD2; J gene: TRBJ2-6; clone size: -; V gene: TRBV20-1; CDR3 protein: CSARDSSRERFWGANVLTF; CDR3 DNA: TGCAGTGCTAGAGATTCTTCGCGGGAGCGCTTTTGGGGGGCCAACGTCCTGACTTTC
D gene: -; J gene: TRBJ2-7; clone size: few; V gene: TRBV12-3/TRBV12-4; CDR3 protein: CASSWTERSSYEQYF; CDR3 DNA: TGTGCCAGCAGTTGGACGGAAAGGAGCTCCTACGAGCAGTACTTC
D gene: TRBD2; J gene: TRBJ2-3; clone size: -; V gene: TRBV11-2; CDR3 protein: CASSPQVTSASTDTQYF; CDR3 DNA: TGTGCCAGCAGCCCCCAGGTTACTAGCGCCAGCACAGATACGCAGTATTTT
D gene: -; J gene: TRBJ2-5; clone size: few; V gene: TRBV9; CDR3 protein: CASSVALAETQYF; CDR3 DNA: TGTGCCAGCAGCGTAGCTCTAGCAGAGACCCAGTACTTC
D gene: -; J gene: TRBJ2-2; clone size: -; V gene: TRBV4-1; CDR3 protein: CASSQGDRIGELFF; CDR3 DNA: TGCGCCAGCAGCCAAGGAGACAGAATCGGGGAGCTGTTTTTT
D gene: -; J gene: TRBJ1-3; clone size: few; V gene: TRBV7-9; CDR3 protein: CASSSGGPGNTIYF; CDR3 DNA: TGTGCCAGCAGCTCCGGGGGACCCGGAAACACCATATATTTT
D gene: -; J gene: TRBJ2-7; clone size: -; V gene: TRBV16; CDR3 protein: CASSQSPADRYLSYEQYF; CDR3 DNA: TGTGCCAGCAGCCAATCGCCGGCTGACAGGTACCTCTCCTACGAGCAGTACTTC
D gene: -; J gene: TRBJ1-2; clone size: few; V gene: TRBV5-1; CDR3 protein: CASSLLSIRLGYGYTF; CDR3 DNA: TGCGCCAGCAGCTTACTGTCCATACGCTTGGGGTATGGCTACACCTTC
D gene: -; J gene: TRBJ1-4; clone size: few; V gene: TRBV12-3/TRBV12-4; CDR3 protein: CASSPPRSEKLFF; CDR3 DNA: TGTGCCAGCAGTCCTCCCCGGTCTGAAAAACTGTTTTTT
D gene: -; J gene: TRBJ2-1; clone size: many; V gene: TRBV15; CDR3 protein: CATSRSLGTYNEQFF; CDR3 DNA: TGTGCCACCAGCCGGAGTCTGGGCACCTACAATGAGCAGTTCTTC
D gene: -; J gene: TRBJ2-5; clone size: -; V gene: TRBV5-5; CDR3 protein: CASSLLLLGETQYF; CDR3 DNA: TGTGCCAGCAGCTTGTTACTATTGGGAGAGACCCAGTACTTC
D gene: TRBD1; J gene: TRBJ2-7; clone size: -; V gene: TRBV27; CDR3 protein: CASRPKTGISYEQYF; CDR3 DNA: TGTGCCAGCAGGCCAAAGACAGGGATCTCCTACGAGCAGTACTTC
D gene: -; J gene: TRBJ2-7; clone size: few; V gene: TRBV20-1; CDR3 protein: CSASWTDNTKQYF; CDR3 DNA: TGCAGTGCTAGCTGGACAGACAACACAAAGCAGTACTTC
D gene: TRBD1; J gene: TRBJ2-1; clone size: few; V gene: TRBV20-1; CDR3 protein: CSANLTPGQHNEQFF; CDR3 DNA: TGCAGTGCCAACTTAACCCCGGGACAGCACAATGAGCAGTTCTTC
D gene: -; J gene: TRBJ2-3; clone size: -; V gene: TRBV4-1; CDR3 protein: CASSQGEYAADTQYF; CDR3 DNA: TGCGCCAGCAGCCAAGGGGAGTACGCCGCAGATACGCAGTATTTT
D gene: -; J gene: TRBJ2-2; clone size: few; V gene: TRBV7-6; CDR3 protein: CASSLKWSTGELFF; CDR3 DNA: TGTGCCAGCAGCCTTAAATGGTCCACCGGGGAGCTGTTTTTT
D gene: -; J gene: TRBJ2-5; clone size: -; V gene: TRBV29-1; CDR3 protein: CSVQEGGETQYF; CDR3 DNA: TGCAGCGTACAAGAAGGGGGAGAGACCCAGTACTTC
D gene: -; J gene: TRBJ2-1; clone size: -; V gene: TRBV6-1; CDR3 protein: CANRGVGNEQFF; CDR3 DNA: TGTGCCAATCGAGGGGTTGGCAATGAGCAGTTCTTC
D gene: TRBD2; J gene: TRBJ2-1; clone size: few; V gene: TRBV5-1; CDR3 protein: CASSPAGGEAYNEQFF; CDR3 DNA: TGCGCCAGCAGCCCCGCGGGGGGGGAGGCCTACAATGAGCAGTTCTTC
D gene: -; J gene: TRBJ1-2; clone size: few; V gene: TRBV20-1; CDR3 protein: CSARDMSLANYGYTF; CDR3 DNA: TGCAGTGCTAGAGATATGTCCCTAGCTAACTATGGCTACACCTTC
D gene: -; J gene: TRBJ2-3; clone size: few; V gene: TRBV7-2; CDR3 protein: CASSLVPAGFTDTQYF; CDR3 DNA: TGTGCCAGCAGCTTAGTCCCGGCGGGCTTCACAGATACGCAGTATTTT
D gene: TRBD1; J gene: TRBJ2-7; clone size: few; V gene: TRBV12-3/TRBV12-4; CDR3 protein: CASSPRQGGIYEQYF; CDR3 DNA: TGTGCCAGCAGCCCTAGACAGGGGGGTATTTACGAGCAGTACTTC
D gene: -; J gene: TRBJ2-7; clone size: few; V gene: TRBV28; CDR3 protein: CASSSPPKEQYF; CDR3 DNA: TGTGCCAGCAGTTCCCCCCCTAAAGAGCAGTACTTC
D gene: -; J gene: TRBJ1-2; clone size: many; V gene: TRBV12-3/TRBV12-4; CDR3 protein: CASSLRPDGNYGYTF; CDR3 DNA: TGTGCCAGCAGTTTGAGGCCAGACGGTAACTATGGCTACACCTTC
D gene: TRBD1; J gene: TRBJ1-5; clone size: few; V gene: TRBV20-1; CDR3 protein: CSAPDRDGQPQHF; CDR3 DNA: TGCAGTGCCCCGGACAGGGACGGTCAGCCCCAGCATTTT
D gene: -; J gene: TRBJ2-2; clone size: -; V gene: TRBV20-1; CDR3 protein: CSARDRRVTGELFF; CDR3 DNA: TGCAGTGCTAGAGACCGGAGGGTCACCGGGGAGCTGTTTTTT
D gene: -; J gene: TRBJ2-2; clone size: -; V gene: TRBV7-2; CDR3 protein: CASRQTAGLGTGELFF; CDR3 DNA: TGTGCCAGCAGACAAACGGCAGGGTTAGGGACCGGGGAGCTGTTTTTT
D gene: TRBD2; J gene: TRBJ2-5; clone size: many; V gene: TRBV10-3; CDR3 protein: CAINAGGKETQYF; CDR3 DNA: TGTGCCATCAATGCGGGAGGGAAAGAGACCCAGTACTTC
D gene: -; J gene: TRBJ2-1; clone size: -; V gene: TRBV10-1; CDR3 protein: CASSDHNEQFF; CDR3 DNA: TGCGCCAGCAGTGATCACAATGAGCAGTTCTTC
D gene: TRBD1; J gene: TRBJ2-2; clone size: -; V gene: TRBV24-1; CDR3 protein: CATSFAGGGTGELFF; CDR3 DNA: TGTGCCACCAGCTTCGCAGGGGGCGGCACCGGGGAGCTGTTTTTT
D gene: -; J gene: TRBJ1-4; clone size: few; V gene: TRBV3-1; CDR3 protein: CASSLIDSEKLFF; CDR3 DNA: TGTGCCAGCAGCCTAATCGACAGTGAAAAACTGTTTTTT
D gene: TRBD2; J gene: TRBJ2-5; clone size: few; V gene: TRBV20-1; CDR3 protein: CSAYPGLAGTETQYF; CDR3 DNA: TGCAGTGCCTACCCGGGACTAGCGGGAACGGAGACCCAGTACTTC
D gene: TRBD2; J gene: TRBJ2-1; clone size: -; V gene: TRBV6-1; CDR3 protein: CASTRPGLVNEQFF; CDR3 DNA: TGTGCCAGTACTAGACCGGGACTAGTCAATGAGCAGTTCTTC
D gene: -; J gene: TRBJ2-1; clone size: few; V gene: TRBV12-3/TRBV12-4; CDR3 protein: CASNIRDNEQFF; CDR3 DNA: TGTGCCAGCAACATAAGGGACAATGAGCAGTTCTTC
D gene: TRBD2; J gene: TRBJ2-1; clone size: -; V gene: TRBV2; CDR3 protein: CASIPGLAGGWQFF; CDR3 DNA: TGTGCCAGCATACCGGGACTAGCGGGAGGTTGGCAGTTCTTC
D gene: TRBD2; J gene: TRBJ2-1; clone size: few; V gene: TRBV3-1; CDR3 protein: CASSQDRSSGGKQFF; CDR3 DNA: TGTGCCAGCAGCCAAGATAGATCTAGCGGGGGTAAGCAGTTCTTC
D gene: -; J gene: TRBJ2-3; clone size: few; V gene: TRBV7-2; CDR3 protein: CASSSPGEDTQYF; CDR3 DNA: TGTGCCAGCAGCTCCCCCGGTGAAGATACGCAGTATTTT
D gene: TRBD2; J gene: TRBJ2-7; clone size: many; V gene: TRBV29-1; CDR3 protein: CSVETSGDTNYEQYF; CDR3 DNA: TGCAGCGTTGAGACTAGCGGGGATACTAATTACGAGCAGTACTTC